This T cell receptor beta chain derives from a study of T cell responses to AZD1222 COVID-19 vaccine. Study observations and caveats: Scientists sampled the repertoires only once the peak T cell response had passed.

Some clones are missing from TCRdb's copy, which holds only in-frame ones; the method was immunoSEQ multiplex PCR. The table shows about 120,000 clones, with more than 75% occurring only once. With regard to this clone: Its antigen is currently unknown.

Per the germline V gene, CDR1 is GTSNPN and CDR2 is SVGIG (reference sequence). V trimming: 2 bases; J trimming: 8 bases; junction bases outside the gene matches: 6. This CDR3 contains 13 residues. The material was peripheral blood, obtained 28 days after the second AZD1222 dose. The rearrangement links TRBV30 to TRBJ1-2, with 9 bases aligning to TRBD1. This receptor was taken from an adult who received the AZD1222 COVID-19 vaccine. The CDR3 nucleotides read TGTGCCTGGAGTTTGGGACAGGGAATGGGCTACACCTTC. It yields the protein CAWSLGQGMGYTF.